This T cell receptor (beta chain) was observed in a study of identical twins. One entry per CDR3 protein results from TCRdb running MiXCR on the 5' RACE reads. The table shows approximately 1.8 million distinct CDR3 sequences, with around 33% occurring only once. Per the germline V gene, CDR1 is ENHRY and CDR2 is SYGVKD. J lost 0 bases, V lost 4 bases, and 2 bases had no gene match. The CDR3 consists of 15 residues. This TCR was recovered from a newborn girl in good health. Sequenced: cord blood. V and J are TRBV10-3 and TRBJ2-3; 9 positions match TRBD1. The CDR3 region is CAISGTGASTDTQYF. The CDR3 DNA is TGTGCCATCAGTGGGACAGGGGCGAGCACAGATACGCAGTATTTT.